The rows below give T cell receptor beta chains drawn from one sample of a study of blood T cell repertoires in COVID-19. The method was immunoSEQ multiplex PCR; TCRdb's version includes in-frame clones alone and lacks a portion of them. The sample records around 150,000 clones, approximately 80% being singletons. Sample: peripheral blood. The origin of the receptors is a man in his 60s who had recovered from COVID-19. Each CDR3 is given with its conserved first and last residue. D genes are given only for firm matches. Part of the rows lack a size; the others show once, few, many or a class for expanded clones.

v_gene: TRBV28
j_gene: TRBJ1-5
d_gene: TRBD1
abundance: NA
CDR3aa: CASYRGQDQPQHF
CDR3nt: TGTGCCAGTTACAGGGGGCAAGATCAGCCCCAGCATTTT

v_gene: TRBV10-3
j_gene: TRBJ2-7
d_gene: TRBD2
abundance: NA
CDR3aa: CAISLAGVNYEQYF
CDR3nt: TGTGCCATCTCCCTAGCGGGAGTTAACTACGAGCAGTACTTC

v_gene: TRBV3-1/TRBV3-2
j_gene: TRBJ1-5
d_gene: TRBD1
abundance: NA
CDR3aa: CASSQVDATGGFVVNQPQHF
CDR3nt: TGTGCCAGCAGCCAAGTAGATGCGACAGGGGGCTTTGTTGTCAATCAGCCCCAGCATTTT

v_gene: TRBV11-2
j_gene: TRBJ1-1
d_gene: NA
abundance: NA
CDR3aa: CASSYHNVMNTEAFF
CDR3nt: TGTGCCAGCAGCTACCACAACGTAATGAACACTGAAGCTTTCTTT

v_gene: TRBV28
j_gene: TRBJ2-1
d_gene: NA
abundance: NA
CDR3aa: CASSWGGERNEQFF
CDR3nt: TGTGCCAGCAGCTGGGGCGGGGAGAGGAATGAGCAGTTCTTC

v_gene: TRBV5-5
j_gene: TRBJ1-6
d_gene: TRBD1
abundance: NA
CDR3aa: CASSMGQVRDNSPLHF
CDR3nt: TGTGCCAGCAGCATGGGACAGGTTAGGGATAATTCACCCCTCCACTTT

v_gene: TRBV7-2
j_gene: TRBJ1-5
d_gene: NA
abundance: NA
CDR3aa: CASSLTGHSNQPQHF
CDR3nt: TGTGCCAGCAGCTTAACGGGACATAGCAATCAGCCCCAGCATTTT

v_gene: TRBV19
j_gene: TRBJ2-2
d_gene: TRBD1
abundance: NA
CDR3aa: CASRWDSNTGELFF
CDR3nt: TGTGCCAGTAGATGGGACAGTAACACCGGGGAGCTGTTTTTT

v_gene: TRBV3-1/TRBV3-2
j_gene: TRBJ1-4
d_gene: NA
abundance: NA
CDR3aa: CASSLINEKLFF
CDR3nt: TGTGCCAGCAGCCTCATCAATGAAAAACTGTTTTTT

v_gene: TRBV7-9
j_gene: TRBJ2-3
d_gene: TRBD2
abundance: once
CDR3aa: CASSSSGRGGTDTQYF
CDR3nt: TGTGCCAGCAGCTCCAGCGGGAGGGGAGGCACAGATACGCAGTATTTT

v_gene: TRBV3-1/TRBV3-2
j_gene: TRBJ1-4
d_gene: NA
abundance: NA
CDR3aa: CASSPTDANEKLFF
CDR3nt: TGTGCCAGCAGCCCGACAGACGCCAATGAAAAACTGTTTTTT

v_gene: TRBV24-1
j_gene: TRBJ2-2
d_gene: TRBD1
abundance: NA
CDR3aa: CATSDYRGPGELFF
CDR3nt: TGTGCCACCAGTGACTACAGGGGGCCCGGGGAGCTGTTTTTT

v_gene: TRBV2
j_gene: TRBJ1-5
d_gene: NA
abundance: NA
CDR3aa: CASSERGVNQPQHF
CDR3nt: TGTGCCAGCAGTGAACGGGGAGTCAATCAGCCCCAGCATTTT

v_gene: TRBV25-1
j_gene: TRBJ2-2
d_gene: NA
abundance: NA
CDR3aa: CASSDRGYTGELFF
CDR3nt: TGTGCCAGCAGTGACAGGGGATACACCGGGGAGCTGTTTTTT

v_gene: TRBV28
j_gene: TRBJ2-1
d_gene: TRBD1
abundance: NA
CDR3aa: CASRPGQDYNEQFF
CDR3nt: TGTGCCAGCAGACCGGGACAGGATTACAATGAGCAGTTCTTC

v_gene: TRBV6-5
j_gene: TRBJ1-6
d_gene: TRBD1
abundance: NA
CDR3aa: CASTRQGVSLHF
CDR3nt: TGTGCCAGCACCCGCCAGGGGGTGTCCCTCCACTTT

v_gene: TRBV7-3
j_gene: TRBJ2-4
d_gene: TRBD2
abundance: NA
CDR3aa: CASSLSAGGPAKNIQYF
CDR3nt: TGTGCCAGCAGCTTATCAGCGGGGGGGCCAGCCAAAAACATTCAGTACTTC

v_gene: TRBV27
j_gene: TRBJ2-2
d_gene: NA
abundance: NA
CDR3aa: CASSGTRTGTTGELFF
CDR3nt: TGTGCCAGCAGCGGTACTAGGACGGGAACCACCGGGGAGCTGTTTTTT

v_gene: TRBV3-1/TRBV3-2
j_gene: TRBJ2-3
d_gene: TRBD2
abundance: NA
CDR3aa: CASSPGGGAPDTQYF
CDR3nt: TGTGCCAGCAGCCCAGGCGGGGGGGCCCCAGATACGCAGTATTTT

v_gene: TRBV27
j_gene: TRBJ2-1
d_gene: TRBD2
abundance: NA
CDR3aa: CASRRSGGISYNEQFF
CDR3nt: TGTGCCAGCAGGCGTAGCGGGGGGATTTCCTACAATGAGCAGTTCTTC

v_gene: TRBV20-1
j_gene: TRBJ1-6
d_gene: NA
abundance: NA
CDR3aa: CSASGFAANSPLHF
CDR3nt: TGCAGTGCTAGTGGTTTCGCGGCCAATTCACCCCTCCACTTT